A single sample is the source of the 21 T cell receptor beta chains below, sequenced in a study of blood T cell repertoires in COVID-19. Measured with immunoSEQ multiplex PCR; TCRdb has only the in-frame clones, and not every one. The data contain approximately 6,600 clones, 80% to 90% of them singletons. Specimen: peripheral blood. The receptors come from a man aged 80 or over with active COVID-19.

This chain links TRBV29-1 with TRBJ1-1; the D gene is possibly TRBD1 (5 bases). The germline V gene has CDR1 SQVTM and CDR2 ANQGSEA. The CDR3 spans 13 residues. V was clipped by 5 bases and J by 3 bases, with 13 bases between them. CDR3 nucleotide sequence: TGCAGCGTTTATCAGGGCGTGTACACTGAAGCTTTCTTT. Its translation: CSVYQGVYTEAFF.

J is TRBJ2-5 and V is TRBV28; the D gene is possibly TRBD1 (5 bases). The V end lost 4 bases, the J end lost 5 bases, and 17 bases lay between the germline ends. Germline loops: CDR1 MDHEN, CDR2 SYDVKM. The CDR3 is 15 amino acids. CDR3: CASSYGPRVGETQYF. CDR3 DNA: TGTGCCAGCAGTTATGGGCCCAGGGTAGGCGAGACCCAGTACTTC.

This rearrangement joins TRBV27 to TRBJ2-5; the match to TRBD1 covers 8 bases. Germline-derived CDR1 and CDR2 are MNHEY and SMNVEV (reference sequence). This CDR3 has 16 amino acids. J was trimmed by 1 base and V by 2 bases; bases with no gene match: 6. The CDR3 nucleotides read TGTGCCAGCAGTTTACTAACCGGGACAGGCCAAGAGACCCAGTACTTC. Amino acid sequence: CASSLLTGTGQETQYF.

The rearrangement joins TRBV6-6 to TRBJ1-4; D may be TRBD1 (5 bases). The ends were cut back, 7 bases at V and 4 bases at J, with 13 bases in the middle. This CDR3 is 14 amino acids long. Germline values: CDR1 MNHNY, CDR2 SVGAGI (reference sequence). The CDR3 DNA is TGTGCCAGCATGGAGGGGCCTGGTAATGAAAAACTGTTTTTT. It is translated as CASMEGPGNEKLFF.

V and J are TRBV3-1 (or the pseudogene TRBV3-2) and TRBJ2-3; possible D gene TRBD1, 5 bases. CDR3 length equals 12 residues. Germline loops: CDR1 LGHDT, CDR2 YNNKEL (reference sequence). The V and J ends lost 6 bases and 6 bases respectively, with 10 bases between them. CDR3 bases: TGTGCCAGCAGTTCCAGGGTGGATACGCAGTATTTT. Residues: CASSSRVDTQYF.

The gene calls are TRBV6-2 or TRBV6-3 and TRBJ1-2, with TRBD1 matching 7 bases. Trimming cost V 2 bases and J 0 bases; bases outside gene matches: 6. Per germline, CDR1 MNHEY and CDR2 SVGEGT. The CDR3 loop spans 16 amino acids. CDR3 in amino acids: CASSYRYGTANYGYTF. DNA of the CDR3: TGTGCCAGCAGTTACCGTTACGGGACAGCTAACTATGGCTACACCTTC.

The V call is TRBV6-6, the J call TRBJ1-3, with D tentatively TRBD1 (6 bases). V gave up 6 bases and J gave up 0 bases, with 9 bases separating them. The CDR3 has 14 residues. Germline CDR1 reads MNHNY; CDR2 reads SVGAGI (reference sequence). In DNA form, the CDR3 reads TGTGCCAGCAGGGAACAGGGCTCTGGAAACACCATATATTTT. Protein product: CASREQGSGNTIYF.

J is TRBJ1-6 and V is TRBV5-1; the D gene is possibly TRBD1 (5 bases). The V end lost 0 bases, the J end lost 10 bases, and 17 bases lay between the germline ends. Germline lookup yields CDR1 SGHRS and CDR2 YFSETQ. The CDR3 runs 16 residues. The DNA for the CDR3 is TGCGCCAGCAGCTTGGCCGACGGCAGGGCTGGGTCACCCCTCCACTTT. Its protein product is CASSLADGRAGSPLHF.

In DNA, the CDR3 is TGTGCCAGCTCACCGCGGATAGGGGGCTTGGGTGATGAAGCTTTCTTT. It yields the protein CASSPRIGGLGDEAFF. This chain links TRBV18 with TRBJ1-1; TRBD1 agrees at 7 bases. Looked up from germline, CDR1 is KGHSH and CDR2 is LQKENI. The CDR3 contains 16 residues. V lost 3 bases and J lost 7; bases outside the gene matches: 14.

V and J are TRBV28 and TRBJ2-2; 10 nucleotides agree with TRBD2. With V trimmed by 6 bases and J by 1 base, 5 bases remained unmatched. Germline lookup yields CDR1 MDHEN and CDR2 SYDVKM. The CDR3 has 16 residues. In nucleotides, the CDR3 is TGTGCCAGCAGCACTAGGACTAGCGGGAACACCGGGGAGCTGTTTTTT. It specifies CASSTRTSGNTGELFF.

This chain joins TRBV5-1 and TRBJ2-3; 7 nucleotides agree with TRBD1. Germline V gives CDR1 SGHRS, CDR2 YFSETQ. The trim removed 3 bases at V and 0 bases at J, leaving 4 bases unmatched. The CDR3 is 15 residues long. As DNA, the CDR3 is TGCGCCAGCAGCTGGACAGGTTCTAGCACAGATACGCAGTATTTT. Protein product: CASSWTGSSTDTQYF.

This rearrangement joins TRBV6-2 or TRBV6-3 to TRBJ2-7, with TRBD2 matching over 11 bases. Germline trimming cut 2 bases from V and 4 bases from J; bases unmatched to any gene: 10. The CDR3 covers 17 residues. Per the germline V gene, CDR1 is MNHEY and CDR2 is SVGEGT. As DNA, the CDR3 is TGTGCCAGCAGTTACGTCCCAGTCACTAGCGGGAGTTACGAGCAGTACTTC. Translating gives CASSYVPVTSGSYEQYF.

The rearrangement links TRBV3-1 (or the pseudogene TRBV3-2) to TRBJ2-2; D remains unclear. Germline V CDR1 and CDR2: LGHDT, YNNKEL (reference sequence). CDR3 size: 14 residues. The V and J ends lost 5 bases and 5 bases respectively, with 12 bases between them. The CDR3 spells CASSLSPRTGELFF. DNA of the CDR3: TGTGCCAGCAGCTTAAGTCCCCGGACCGGGGAGCTGTTTTTT.

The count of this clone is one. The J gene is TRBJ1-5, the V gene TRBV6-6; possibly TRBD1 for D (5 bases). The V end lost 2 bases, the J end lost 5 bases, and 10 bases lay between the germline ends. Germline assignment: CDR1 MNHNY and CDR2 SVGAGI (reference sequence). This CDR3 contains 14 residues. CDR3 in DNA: TGTGCCAGCAGTTACCGGGCGGGGCATCAGCCCCAGCATTTT. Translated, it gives CASSYRAGHQPQHF.

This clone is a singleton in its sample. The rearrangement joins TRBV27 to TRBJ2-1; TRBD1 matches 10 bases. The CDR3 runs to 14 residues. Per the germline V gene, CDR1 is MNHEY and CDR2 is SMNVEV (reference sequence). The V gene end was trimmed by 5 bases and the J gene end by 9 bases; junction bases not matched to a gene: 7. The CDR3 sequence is CASSQPGQGTEQFF. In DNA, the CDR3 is TGTGCCAGCAGTCAGCCGGGACAGGGGACTGAGCAGTTCTTC.

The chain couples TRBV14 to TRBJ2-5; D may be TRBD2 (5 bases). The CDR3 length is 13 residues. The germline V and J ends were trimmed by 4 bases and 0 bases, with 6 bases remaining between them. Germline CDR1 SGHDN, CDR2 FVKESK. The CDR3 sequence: CASSRADQETQYF. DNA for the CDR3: TGTGCCAGCAGCCGAGCGGACCAAGAGACCCAGTACTTC. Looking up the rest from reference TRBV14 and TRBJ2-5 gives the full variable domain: EAGVTQFPSHSVIEKGQTVTLRCDPISGHDNLYWYRRVMGKEIKFLLHFVKESKQDESGMPNNRFLAERTGGTYSTLKVQPAELEDSGVYFCASSRADQETQYFGPGTRLLVL.

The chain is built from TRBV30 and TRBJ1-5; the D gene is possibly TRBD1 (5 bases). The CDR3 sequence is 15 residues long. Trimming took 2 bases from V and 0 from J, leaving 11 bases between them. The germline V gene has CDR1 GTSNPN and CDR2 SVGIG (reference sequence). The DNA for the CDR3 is TGTGCCTGGAGTCCCACGGGGGTTAGCAATCAGCCCCAGCATTTT. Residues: CAWSPTGVSNQPQHF. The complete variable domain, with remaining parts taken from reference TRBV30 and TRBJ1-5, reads SQTIHQWPATLVQPVGSPLSLECTVEGTSNPNLYWYRQAAGRGLQLLFYSVGIGQISSEVPQNLSASRPQDRQFILSSKKLLLSDSGFYLCAWSPTGVSNQPQHFGDGTRLSIL.

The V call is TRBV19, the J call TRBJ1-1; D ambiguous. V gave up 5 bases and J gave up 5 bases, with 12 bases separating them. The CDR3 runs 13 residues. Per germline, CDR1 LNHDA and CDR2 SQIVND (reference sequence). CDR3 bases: TGTGCCAGTAGTGCCCGACTTGGGACTGAAGCTTTCTTT. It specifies CASSARLGTEAFF.

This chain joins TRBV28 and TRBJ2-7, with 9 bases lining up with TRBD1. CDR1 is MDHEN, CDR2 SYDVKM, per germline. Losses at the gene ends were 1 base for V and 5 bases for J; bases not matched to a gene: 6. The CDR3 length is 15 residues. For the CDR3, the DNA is TGTGCCAGCAGTTTATTAGCCGGACAGGGGAACGAGCAGTACTTC. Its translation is CASSLLAGQGNEQYF.

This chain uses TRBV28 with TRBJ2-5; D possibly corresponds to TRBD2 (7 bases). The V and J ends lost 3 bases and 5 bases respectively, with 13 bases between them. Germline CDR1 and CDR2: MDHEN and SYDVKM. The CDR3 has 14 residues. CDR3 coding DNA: TGTGCCAGCAGTTTCGGGGGGCCTGAGGAGACCCAGTACTTC. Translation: CASSFGGPEETQYF.

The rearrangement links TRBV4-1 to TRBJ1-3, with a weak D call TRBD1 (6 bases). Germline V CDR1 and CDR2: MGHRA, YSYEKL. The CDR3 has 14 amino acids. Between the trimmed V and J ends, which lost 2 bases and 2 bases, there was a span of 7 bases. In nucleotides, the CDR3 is TGCGCCAGCAGCCAAACAGGGACTGGAAACACCATATATTTT. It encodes CASSQTGTGNTIYF.